This T cell receptor (beta chain) was recovered during a study of cytomegalovirus exposure and HLA in healthy donors. On this clone itself: What it binds is not known. The same CDR3 can be traced to other DNA sequences in this sample.

V was cut by 3 bases and J by 7 bases, with 10 bases left in between. The CDR3 covers 14 residues. Per germline, CDR1 MNHEY and CDR2 SVGAGI. Findings and limits, study-wide: In a later analysis, TCR beta V- and J-gene trimming showed a link to a missense DCLRE1C variant.

Amplification used 60 Vbeta primers and 13 Jbeta primers. The data were produced by immunoSEQ multiplex PCR, yet TCRdb's version contains in-frame clones alone and is incomplete. The table records some 88,000 clones, about 63% of them present only once. The TCR sequence derives from a woman aged 30 to 39 in good health and CMV-seronegative. J is TRBJ1-6 and V is TRBV6-5; D perhaps matches TRBD1 (5 bases). Material for sequencing was PBMCs. CDR3 loop: CASSYRGGNSPLHF. The CDR3 region has the DNA TGTGCCAGCAGTTATAGGGGTGGGAATTCACCCCTCCACTTT.